Listed below are T cell receptor beta chains from one sample, sequenced in a study of CD8 T cells in Susac syndrome. TCRdb processed the immunoSEQ multiplex PCR reads anew with MiXCR; each CDR3 protein has one entry. The data show 200,000 to 250,000 distinct CDR3 sequences, with about 94% seen just once and around 0.16% held by the top ten. Sequenced: CD4+ T cells from PBMCs. The receptors shown here come from a human donor with Susac syndrome. The CDR3 runs from the conserved cysteine through the conserved F or W. The D gene is left open where the match is weak. Not every row has a clone size; where given, it reads once, few, many or a size class.

CDR3	DNA	D	V	J	size
CASSLTVTRSEQYF	TGTGCCAGCAGCTTGACCGTAACGCGCTCCGAGCAGTACTTC	.	TRBV5-8	TRBJ2-7	.
CASRRQGITDTQYF	TGCGCCAGCAGGAGACAGGGAATTACAGATACGCAGTATTTT	TRBD1	TRBV5-1	TRBJ2-3	.
CSATRGDVTTDTQYF	TGCAGTGCCACCCGGGGCGATGTGACGACAGATACGCAGTATTTT	.	TRBV20-1	TRBJ2-3	.
CASSPPITGTAQYF	TGTGCCAGCTCACCACCTATTACAGGGACCGCTCAGTACTTC	.	TRBV18	TRBJ2-5	.
CASSPLAGGGNEQFF	TGTGCCAGCAGCCCACTAGCGGGGGGTGGGAATGAGCAGTTCTTC	TRBD2	TRBV7-6	TRBJ2-1	.
CASSRDGTYGYTF	TGTGCCAGCAGTCGGGACGGAACTTATGGCTACACCTTC	.	TRBV6-6	TRBJ1-2	once
CASSSRTGLNQPQHF	TGTGCCAGCAGCTCACGGACAGGGCTCAATCAGCCCCAGCATTTT	TRBD1	TRBV7-2	TRBJ1-5	.
CAWSPLTASNSPLHF	TGTGCCTGGAGCCCTTTGACAGCGAGTAATTCACCCCTCCACTTT	.	TRBV30	TRBJ1-6	.
CASSRVGGTEAFF	TGTGCCAGCAGTAGAGTAGGTGGAACTGAAGCTTTCTTT	.	TRBV6-6	TRBJ1-1	.
CASSKARSSNQPQHF	TGTGCCAGTAGTAAGGCGAGGTCTAGCAATCAGCCCCAGCATTTT	.	TRBV19	TRBJ1-5	.
CASSPRDSSNEKLFF	TGTGCCAGCAGCCCACGGGACAGCAGTAATGAAAAACTGTTTTTT	TRBD1	TRBV3-1	TRBJ1-4	.
CASSRPPGATNEKLFF	TGTGCCAGCAGCCGTCCTCCCGGGGCAACTAATGAAAAACTGTTTTTT	.	TRBV16	TRBJ1-4	.
CSARSIRQEYSNQPQHF	TGCAGTGCTAGAAGCATCCGACAGGAGTATAGCAATCAGCCCCAGCATTTT	.	TRBV20-1	TRBJ1-5	once
CASSYFLGPWVQPPLHF	TGTGCCAGCAGTTACTTCCTCGGGCCGTGGGTTCAACCACCCCTCCACTTT	.	TRBV6-5	TRBJ1-6	.
CASSLVAGGINSPLHF	TGTGCCAGCAGCTTAGTGGCAGGGGGTATCAATTCACCCCTCCACTTT	TRBD1	TRBV11-2	TRBJ1-6	.
CSVEILSRAFF	TGCAGCGTTGAAATACTGTCTAGGGCTTTCTTT	.	TRBV29-1	TRBJ1-1	once
CATRRETQETQYF	TGTGCCACCCGCCGGGAGACCCAAGAGACCCAGTACTTC	.	TRBV11-2	TRBJ2-5	.
CASSDPRTGLGNYGYTF	TGTGCCAGCAGCGACCCAAGGACGGGGCTCGGTAACTATGGCTACACCTTC	.	TRBV6-2/TRBV6-3	TRBJ1-2	.
CASTEGYLANTIYF	TGTGCCAGCACGGAGGGGTATCTTGCAAACACCATATATTTT	.	TRBV2	TRBJ1-3	once
CASSPTSGAINEQFF	TGTGCCAGCAGCCCGACTAGCGGGGCAATCAATGAGCAGTTCTTC	TRBD2	TRBV6-5	TRBJ2-1	.
CASSLVGDSPLHF	TGTGCCAGCAGCTTAGTGGGGGATTCACCCCTCCACTTT	.	TRBV13	TRBJ1-6	once
CASSFNGETQYF	TGTGCCAGCAGCTTCAACGGGGAGACCCAGTACTTC	.	TRBV5-4	TRBJ2-5	.
CASSYYRGSETQYF	TGTGCCAGCAGTTACTACCGGGGTTCTGAGACCCAGTACTTC	.	TRBV6-5	TRBJ2-5	.
CASSVHRAGGGTEAFF	TGTGCCAGCAGCGTCCACAGGGCTGGTGGTGGCACTGAAGCTTTCTTT	.	TRBV9	TRBJ1-1	.
CASSEDPLAGAYEQYF	TGTGCCAGCAGTGAAGATCCACTAGCGGGGGCCTACGAGCAGTACTTC	TRBD2	TRBV25-1	TRBJ2-7	.
CASSHEGTGGNYGYTF	TGTGCCAGCAGTCACGAGGGGACAGGGGGCAACTATGGCTACACCTTC	TRBD1	TRBV7-9	TRBJ1-2	.
CATSDPNYGYTF	TGTGCCACCAGCGACCCTAACTATGGCTACACCTTC	.	TRBV15	TRBJ1-2	.
CAWSVRQNSYEQYF	TGTGCCTGGAGTGTACGTCAGAACTCCTACGAGCAGTACTTC	.	TRBV30	TRBJ2-7	.
CSATPRRPTDTQYF	TGCAGTGCTACCCCCCGGCGGCCCACAGATACGCAGTATTTT	.	TRBV20-1	TRBJ2-3	.
CSAEGGLAGIKTQYF	TGCAGTGCTGAGGGCGGACTAGCGGGGATAAAGACCCAGTACTTC	TRBD2	TRBV20-1	TRBJ2-5	.
CSAREAPGQNNSPLHF	TGCAGTGCTAGAGAGGCGCCGGGACAGAATAATTCACCCCTCCACTTT	TRBD1	TRBV20-1	TRBJ1-6	.
CASSQVPREGNTEAFF	TGCGCCAGCAGCCAGGTCCCCAGGGAGGGAAACACTGAAGCTTTCTTT	.	TRBV4-1	TRBJ1-1	.
CASRGTSGVETQYF	TGTGCCAGCAGGGGGACTAGCGGGGTTGAGACCCAGTACTTC	TRBD2	TRBV2	TRBJ2-5	.
CASSSGQGGRNEQFF	TGTGCCAGCAGCTCCGGACAGGGGGGGAGGAATGAGCAGTTCTTC	TRBD1	TRBV5-8	TRBJ2-1	.
CASSEGLNGADRAFF	TGTGCCAGCAGTGAAGGACTAAACGGGGCCGACCGAGCTTTCTTT	.	TRBV2	TRBJ1-1	.
CAWGQEDQPQHF	TGTGCCTGGGGACAGGAGGATCAGCCCCAGCATTTT	TRBD1	TRBV30	TRBJ1-5	.
CSARGSVPEAFF	TGCAGTGCTAGAGGATCGGTCCCTGAAGCTTTCTTT	.	TRBV20-1	TRBJ1-1	.
CASSFRGEVNNEQFF	TGTGCCAGCAGTTTCAGGGGAGAGGTTAACAATGAGCAGTTCTTC	.	TRBV12-3/TRBV12-4	TRBJ2-1	.
CASSDGQGASTIYF	TGTGCCAGCAGTGACGGACAGGGGGCGAGCACCATATATTTT	TRBD1	TRBV2	TRBJ1-3	once
CASSFRQGNTDTQYF	TGTGCCAGCAGTTTTAGACAGGGGAACACAGATACGCAGTATTTT	TRBD1	TRBV12-3/TRBV12-4	TRBJ2-3	.
CASSSWTANTEAFF	TGTGCCAGCAGCTCGTGGACAGCGAACACTGAAGCTTTCTTT	.	TRBV7-3	TRBJ1-1	.
CASSENTLSTGELFF	TGTGCCAGCAGTGAAAACACCCTCAGCACCGGGGAGCTGTTTTTT	.	TRBV2	TRBJ2-2	.
CASSQTGYNQPQHF	TGTGCCAGCAGTCAGACAGGGTACAATCAGCCCCAGCATTTT	TRBD1	TRBV12-3/TRBV12-4	TRBJ1-5	.